This T cell receptor (beta chain) was found in a study of T cells after yellow fever vaccination. TCRdb recomputed calls from the 5' RACE reads with MiXCR, one row per CDR3 protein. The data hold 400,000 or so distinct CDR3 sequences, with around 6.4% observed a single time. Many counts were recorded for this clonotype. This CDR3 comprises 15 residues. The V and J ends lost 3 bases and 8 bases, in that order; junction bases with no gene match: 10. Germline V gives CDR1 SGHTA, CDR2 FQGTGA. The genes are TRBV7-3 and TRBJ2-1, with TRBD1 identical over 7 bases. The material was PBMCs, obtained 5 days after the yellow fever booster vaccination. This TCR derives from a man aged 25 to 45 who received the YFV17D yellow fever vaccine. Here the CDR3 reads CASSFNSDRVDEQFF. The CDR3 bases are TGTGCCAGCAGCTTTAACTCCGACAGGGTAGATGAGCAGTTCTTC.